This TCR beta chain was recovered during a study of naive and memory T cell subsets. Whole-study results and caveats: Possibly reflecting memory cells re-expressing CD45RA, a few larger clonotypes occurred in naive repertoires, especially CD8. Over 85% of naive TCR sequences appeared only once, unlike memory subsets. The power law exponent of TCR abundance differed between naive and memory cells.

Both TRBC1 and TRBC2 were covered by a beta constant-region primer of two equimolar oligonucleotides. Nested alpha and beta constant-region primers with the SP2 primer drove four PCR rounds on ligated cDNA. TCRdb recomputed calls from the UMI-ligation and nested PCR reads with MiXCR, one row per CDR3 protein. The sample lists 150,000 or so distinct CDR3 sequences, under 25% occurring once. Four subsets defined by CD45RA and CD27 were sorted after CD3, CD4, CD8 and live/dead staining. With 0 bases clipped from V and 8 bases from J, the junction kept 11 bases outside the gene matches. The CDR3 is 17 amino acids. Germline CDR1 and CDR2: MNHEY and SVGEGT. As regards this clonotype: Its cognate antigen is unknown.

The specimen was naive CD4+ T cells from blood. The TCR sequence derives from a human donor in good health. This rearrangement joins TRBV6-2 or TRBV6-3 to TRBJ2-2; TRBD2 agrees at 8 bases. CDR3 loop: CASSYSSLAGGTGELFF. The CDR3 nucleotides read TGTGCCAGCAGTTACTCAAGTCTAGCGGGCGGGACTGGGGAGCTGTTTTTT.